These 5 T cell receptor beta chains came from one sample sequenced in a study of blood T cell repertoires in COVID-19. Data came from immunoSEQ multiplex PCR; TCRdb stores just in-frame clones and leaves some out. This table holds roughly 100,000 clones, 69% found once. What was sequenced was peripheral blood. These TCRs come from a man older than 75 with acute or convalescent COVID-19.

This clone has just a few counts. The rearrangement uses TRBV18 and TRBJ2-2, with D tentatively TRBD2 (5 bases). Germline values: CDR1 KGHSH, CDR2 LQKENI. The CDR3 spans 12 residues. V shed 4 bases and J shed 7 bases, with 7 bases lying between them. CDR3 amino acids: CASSHRDGELFF. The CDR3 region has the DNA TGTGCCAGCTCACACCGGGACGGGGAGCTGTTTTTT.

About this clone: Other nucleotide sequences from this sample produce the same CDR3. V is TRBV4-2 and J is TRBJ1-2, with TRBD1 identical over 9 bases. The CDR3 contains 14 residues. Germline-derived CDR1 and CDR2 are LGHNA and YNFKEQ. J gave up 1 base and V 4 bases, and 1 base lay outside the gene matches. The CDR3 nucleotides read TGTGCCAGCAGCCCGGACAGGGGTAACTATGGCTACACCTTC. This translates into CASSPDRGNYGYTF.

This clone appeared a few times. V and J are TRBV25-1 and TRBJ2-1, with 7 bases aligning to TRBD2. Germline CDR1 and CDR2: MGHDK and SYGVNS. J was trimmed by 6 bases and V by 2 bases; bases with no gene match: 10. This CDR3 is built from 16 residues. As DNA, the CDR3 is TGTGCCAGCAGTGAAATGAGGACTAGTGCGGGCAATGAGCAGTTCTTC. Protein sequence: CASSEMRTSAGNEQFF.

This clone has a handful of counts. The rearrangement joins TRBV19 to TRBJ2-5, with D unclear. Trimming removed 1 base at V and 1 base at J, with 7 bases between. The CDR3 consists of 14 residues. Germline CDR1 LNHDA, CDR2 SQIVND (reference sequence). The CDR3 sequence is CASSIGPSQETQYF. The CDR3 DNA follows: TGTGCCAGTAGTATAGGTCCATCCCAAGAGACCCAGTACTTC.

In this sample, this clone turned up a few times. The J gene is TRBJ1-1, the V gene TRBV7-2; D gene ambiguous. This CDR3 region has 14 residues. CDR1 is SGHTA and CDR2 is FQGNSA in the germline V gene. Deletions cut 1 base from V and 1 base from J, with 7 bases between. The CDR3 DNA follows: TGTGCCAGCAGCTTAGGTCAGCGGAACACTGAAGCTTTCTTT. Amino acid sequence: CASSLGQRNTEAFF.